This TCR beta chain came from a study of T cell repertoires in cytomegalovirus infection. MiXCR was run by TCRdb on the reads, yielding one entry per CDR3 protein. The data show around 280,000 distinct CDR3 sequences, about 8.8% seen once. This CDR3 has 13 amino acids. Germline CDR1 reads SGHDN; CDR2 reads FVKESK. V dropped 1 base and J dropped 7 bases, with 7 bases sitting between them. This clonotype occurred a few times. The chain carries TRBV14 and TRBJ2-2, with D hard to call. The specimen was PBMCs. The receptor's source is a human donor in good health (CMV status not recorded). Some clones in this sample may be carry-over from other donors' samples. The CDR3 coding sequence is TGTGCCAGCAGCCAAGCTAGGCACGGGGAGCTGTTTTTT. Protein sequence: CASSQARHGELFF. Supplemented by reference TRBV14 and TRBJ2-2, the full variable domain reads EAGVTQFPSHSVIEKGQTVTLRCDPISGHDNLYWYRRVMGKEIKFLLHFVKESKQDESGMPNNRFLAERTGGTYSTLKVQPAELEDSGVYFCASSQARHGELFFGEGSRLTVL.